What follows are 3 T cell receptor beta chains derived from one specimen sequenced in a study of blood T cell repertoires in COVID-19. The method was immunoSEQ multiplex PCR; TCRdb's version includes in-frame clones alone and lacks a portion of them. This table has 350,000 or so clones, about 90% appearing once. The sequenced sample consisted of PBMCs or T cells enriched from blood (not recorded which). The receptors here all came from a woman between 25 and 40 years old who had recovered from COVID-19.

This clone was counted a few times. The gene calls are TRBV7-9 and TRBJ2-7; D is uncertain. The germline V gene encodes CDR1 SEHNR and CDR2 FQNEAQ (reference sequence). This CDR3 comprises 12 residues. Trimming removed 5 bases from V and 1 base from J, with 6 bases in between. The CDR3 is CASSQISYEQYF. The DNA for the CDR3 is TGTGCCAGCAGCCAGATATCCTACGAGCAGTACTTC.

This rearrangement joins TRBV7-9 to TRBJ1-1; TRBD1 matches at 9 bases. This CDR3 contains 16 residues. V was pared by 5 bases and J by 4 bases, with 11 bases of the junction left unmatched. Germline values: CDR1 SEHNR, CDR2 FQNEAQ (reference sequence). CDR3 residues: CASSPRTGARSTEAFF. The DNA for the CDR3 is TGTGCCAGCAGCCCCAGGACAGGGGCGAGGAGCACTGAAGCTTTCTTT.

This rearrangement joins TRBV7-6 to TRBJ1-2; the match to TRBD1 covers 7 bases. V was pared by 5 bases and J by 7 bases, with 10 bases of the junction left unmatched. Germline V gene lookup returns CDR1 SGHVS and CDR2 FNYEAQ. This CDR3 spans 14 amino acids. CDR3 bases: TGTGCCAGCAGCCCCCGACAGGGAGGCGGTGGCTACACCTTC. Amino acid sequence: CASSPRQGGGGYTF.